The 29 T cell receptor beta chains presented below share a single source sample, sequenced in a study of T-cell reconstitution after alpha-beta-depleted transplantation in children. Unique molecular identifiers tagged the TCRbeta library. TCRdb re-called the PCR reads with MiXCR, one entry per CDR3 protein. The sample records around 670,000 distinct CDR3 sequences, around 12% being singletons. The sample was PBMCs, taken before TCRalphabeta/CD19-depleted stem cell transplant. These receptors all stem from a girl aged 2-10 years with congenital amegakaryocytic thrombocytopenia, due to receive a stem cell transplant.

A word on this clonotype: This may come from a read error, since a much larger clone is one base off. This CDR3 is CATKDRQGAVNKQFF. The CDR3 nucleotides are TGTGCCACCAAGGACCGACAGGGTGCGGTCAATAAGCAGTTCTTC. The chain couples TRBV12-3 or TRBV12-4 to TRBJ2-1; 7 nucleotides match TRBD1. This CDR3 comprises 15 residues.

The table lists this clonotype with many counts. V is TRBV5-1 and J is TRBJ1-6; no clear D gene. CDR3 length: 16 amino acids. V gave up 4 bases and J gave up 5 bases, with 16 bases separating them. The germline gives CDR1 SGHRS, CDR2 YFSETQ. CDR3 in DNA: TGCGCCAGCAGCCTATCTCCAGGATGGGATAATTCACCCCTCCACTTT. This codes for CASSLSPGWDNSPLHF.

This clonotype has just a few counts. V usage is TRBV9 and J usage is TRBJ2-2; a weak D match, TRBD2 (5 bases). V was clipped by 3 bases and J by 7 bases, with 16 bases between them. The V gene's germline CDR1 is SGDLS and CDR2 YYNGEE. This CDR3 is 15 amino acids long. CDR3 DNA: TGTGCCAGCAGCGGGCGCCAGCGGATCGGCGGGGAGCTGTTTTTT. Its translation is CASSGRQRIGGELFF.

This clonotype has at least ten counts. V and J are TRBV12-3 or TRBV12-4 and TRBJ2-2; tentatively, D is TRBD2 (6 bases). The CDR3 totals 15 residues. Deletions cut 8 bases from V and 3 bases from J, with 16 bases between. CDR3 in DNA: TGTGCCAGCGCCCTTAATGGGGACTACACCGGGGAGCTGTTTTTT. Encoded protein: CASALNGDYTGELFF.

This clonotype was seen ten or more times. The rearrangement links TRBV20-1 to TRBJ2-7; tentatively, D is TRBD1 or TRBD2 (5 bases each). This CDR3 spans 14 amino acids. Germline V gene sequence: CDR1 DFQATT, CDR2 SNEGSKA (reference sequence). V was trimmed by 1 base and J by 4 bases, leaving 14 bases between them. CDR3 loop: CSARVVGRRYEQYF. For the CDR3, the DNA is TGCAGTGCTAGAGTGGTGGGACGTCGATACGAGCAGTACTTC.

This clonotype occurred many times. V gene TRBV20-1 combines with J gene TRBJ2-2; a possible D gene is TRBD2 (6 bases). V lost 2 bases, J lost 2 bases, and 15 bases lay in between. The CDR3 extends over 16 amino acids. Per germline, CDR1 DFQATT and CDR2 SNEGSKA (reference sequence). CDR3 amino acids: CSARPLRRGNTGELFF. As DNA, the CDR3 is TGCAGTGCTAGACCCCTCCGGCGGGGAAACACCGGGGAGCTGTTTTTT.

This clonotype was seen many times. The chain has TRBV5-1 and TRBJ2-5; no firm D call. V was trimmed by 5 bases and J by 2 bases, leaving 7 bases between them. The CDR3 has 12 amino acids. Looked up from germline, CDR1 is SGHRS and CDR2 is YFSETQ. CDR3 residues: CASSKLQETQYF. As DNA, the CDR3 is TGCGCCAGCAGTAAATTGCAAGAGACCCAGTACTTC.

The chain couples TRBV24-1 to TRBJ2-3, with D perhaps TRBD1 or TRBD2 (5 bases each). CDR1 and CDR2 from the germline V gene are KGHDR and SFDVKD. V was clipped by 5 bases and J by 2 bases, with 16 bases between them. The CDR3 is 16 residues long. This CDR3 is CATSASSAGTTDTQYF. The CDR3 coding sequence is TGTGCCACCAGTGCGAGCTCAGCCGGGACCACAGATACGCAGTATTTT.

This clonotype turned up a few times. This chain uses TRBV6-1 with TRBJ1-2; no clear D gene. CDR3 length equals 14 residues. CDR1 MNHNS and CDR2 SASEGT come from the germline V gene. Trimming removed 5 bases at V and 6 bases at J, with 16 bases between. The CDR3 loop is CASSPPGVYNGYTF. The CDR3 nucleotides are TGTGCCAGCAGTCCCCCTGGAGTTTACAATGGCTACACCTTC.

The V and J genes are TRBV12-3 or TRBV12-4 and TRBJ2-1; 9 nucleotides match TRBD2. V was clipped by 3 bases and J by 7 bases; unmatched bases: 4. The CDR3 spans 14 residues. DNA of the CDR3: TGTGCCAGCAGTTTTTTTGCGGGGGGGAATGAGCAGTTCTTC. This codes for CASSFFAGGNEQFF.

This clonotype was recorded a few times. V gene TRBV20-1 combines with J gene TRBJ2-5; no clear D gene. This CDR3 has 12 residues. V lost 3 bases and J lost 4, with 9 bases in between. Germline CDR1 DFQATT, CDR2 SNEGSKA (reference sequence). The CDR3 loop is CSASEVSETQYF. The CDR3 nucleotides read TGCAGTGCTAGTGAAGTATCAGAGACCCAGTACTTC.

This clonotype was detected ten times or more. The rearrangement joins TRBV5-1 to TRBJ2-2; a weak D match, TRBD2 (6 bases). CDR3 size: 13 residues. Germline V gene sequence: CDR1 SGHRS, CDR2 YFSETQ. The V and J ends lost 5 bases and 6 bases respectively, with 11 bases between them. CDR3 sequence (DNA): TGCGCCAGCAGATCGGAGGGCCCCGGGGAGCTGTTTTTT. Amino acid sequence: CASRSEGPGELFF.

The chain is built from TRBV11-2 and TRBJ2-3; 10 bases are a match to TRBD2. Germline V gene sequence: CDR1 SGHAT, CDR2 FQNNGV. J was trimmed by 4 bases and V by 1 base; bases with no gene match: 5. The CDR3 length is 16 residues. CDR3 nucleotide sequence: TGTGCCAGCAGCTTAGTAGCGGGAGGCGTGGCAGATACGCAGTATTTT. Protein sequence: CASSLVAGGVADTQYF.

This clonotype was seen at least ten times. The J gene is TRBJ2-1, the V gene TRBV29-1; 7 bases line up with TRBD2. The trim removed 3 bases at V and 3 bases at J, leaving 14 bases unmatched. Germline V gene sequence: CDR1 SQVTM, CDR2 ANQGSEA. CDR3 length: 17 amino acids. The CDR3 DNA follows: TGCAGCGTTGATTATACGGGGCTAGCGGTTCTCTACAATGAGCAGTTCTTC. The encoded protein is CSVDYTGLAVLYNEQFF.

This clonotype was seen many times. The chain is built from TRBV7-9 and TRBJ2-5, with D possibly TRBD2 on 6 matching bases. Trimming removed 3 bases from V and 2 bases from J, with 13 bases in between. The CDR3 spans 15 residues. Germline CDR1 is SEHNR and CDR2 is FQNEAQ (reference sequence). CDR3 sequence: CASSFPGGVQETQYF. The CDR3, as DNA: TGTGCCAGCAGCTTTCCCGGAGGGGTTCAAGAGACCCAGTACTTC.

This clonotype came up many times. For the CDR3, the DNA is TGCAGTGCTGGGACAGGCTATAGCAATCAGCCCCAGCATTTT. It encodes CSAGTGYSNQPQHF. The chain employs TRBV20-1 and TRBJ1-5; TRBD1 matches at 8 bases. J was trimmed by 0 bases and V by 5 bases; bases with no gene match: 3. There are 14 residues in the CDR3. From germline, CDR1 is DFQATT and CDR2 SNEGSKA (reference sequence).

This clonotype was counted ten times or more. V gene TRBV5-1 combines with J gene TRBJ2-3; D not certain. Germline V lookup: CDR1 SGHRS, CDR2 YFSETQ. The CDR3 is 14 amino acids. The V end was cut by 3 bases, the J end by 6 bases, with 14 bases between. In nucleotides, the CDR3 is TGCGCCAGCAGCTCCTCGTGGGTCTGGGATACGCAGTATTTT. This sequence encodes CASSSSWVWDTQYF.

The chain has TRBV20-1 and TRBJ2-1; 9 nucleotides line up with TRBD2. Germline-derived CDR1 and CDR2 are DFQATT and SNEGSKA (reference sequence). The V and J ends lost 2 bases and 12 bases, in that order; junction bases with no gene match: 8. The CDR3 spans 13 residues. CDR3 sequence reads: CSARLPSGRRQFF. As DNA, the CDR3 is TGCAGTGCTAGACTCCCAAGCGGGAGGAGGCAGTTCTTC.

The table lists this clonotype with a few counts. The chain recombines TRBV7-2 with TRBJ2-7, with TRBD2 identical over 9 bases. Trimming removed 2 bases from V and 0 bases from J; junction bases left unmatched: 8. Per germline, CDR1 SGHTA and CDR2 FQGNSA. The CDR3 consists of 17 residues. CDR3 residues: CASSLLGTSRSSYEQYF. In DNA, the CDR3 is TGTGCCAGCAGCTTATTGGGGACTAGCCGGAGCTCCTACGAGCAGTACTTC.

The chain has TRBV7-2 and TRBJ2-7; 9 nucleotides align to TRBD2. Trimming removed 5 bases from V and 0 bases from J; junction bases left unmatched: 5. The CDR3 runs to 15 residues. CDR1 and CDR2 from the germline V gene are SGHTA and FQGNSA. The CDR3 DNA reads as TGTGCCAGCAGCACACGGACTAGCGCCTCCTACGAGCAGTACTTC. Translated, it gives CASSTRTSASYEQYF.

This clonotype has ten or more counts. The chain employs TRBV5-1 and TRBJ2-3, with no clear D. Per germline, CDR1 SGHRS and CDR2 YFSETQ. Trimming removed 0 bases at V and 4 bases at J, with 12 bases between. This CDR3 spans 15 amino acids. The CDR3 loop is CASSLGVRLADTQYF. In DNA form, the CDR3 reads TGCGCCAGCAGCTTGGGCGTCCGTTTAGCAGATACGCAGTATTTT.

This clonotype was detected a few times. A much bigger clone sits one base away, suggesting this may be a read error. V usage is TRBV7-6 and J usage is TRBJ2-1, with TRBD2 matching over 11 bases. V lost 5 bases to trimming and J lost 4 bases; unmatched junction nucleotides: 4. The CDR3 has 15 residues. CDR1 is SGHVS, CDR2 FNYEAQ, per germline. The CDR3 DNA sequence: TGTGCCAGCAGCAACGGGACTAGCGGTTACAATGAGCAGTTCTTC. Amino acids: CASSNGTSGYNEQFF.

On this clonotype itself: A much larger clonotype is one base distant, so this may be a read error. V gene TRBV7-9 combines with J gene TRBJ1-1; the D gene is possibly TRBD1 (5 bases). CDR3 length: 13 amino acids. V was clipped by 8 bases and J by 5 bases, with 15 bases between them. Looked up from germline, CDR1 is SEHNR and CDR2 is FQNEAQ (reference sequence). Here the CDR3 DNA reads TGTGCCAGCTGCCCCCGGGGGGGGACTGAAGCTTTCTTT. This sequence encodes CASCPRGGTEAFF.

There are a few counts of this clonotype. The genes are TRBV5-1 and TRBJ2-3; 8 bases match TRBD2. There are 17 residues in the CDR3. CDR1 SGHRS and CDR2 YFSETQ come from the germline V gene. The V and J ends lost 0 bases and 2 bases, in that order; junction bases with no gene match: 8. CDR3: CASSLVYGTRVTDTQYF. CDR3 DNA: TGCGCCAGCAGCTTGGTTTATGGGACTAGGGTCACAGATACGCAGTATTTT.

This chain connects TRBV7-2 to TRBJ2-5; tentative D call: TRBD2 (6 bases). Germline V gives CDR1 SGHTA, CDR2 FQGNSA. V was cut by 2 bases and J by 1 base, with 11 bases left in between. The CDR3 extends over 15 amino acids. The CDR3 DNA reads TGTGCCAGCAGCTTACGCGCGGGGCCCCAAGAGACCCAGTACTTC. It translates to CASSLRAGPQETQYF.

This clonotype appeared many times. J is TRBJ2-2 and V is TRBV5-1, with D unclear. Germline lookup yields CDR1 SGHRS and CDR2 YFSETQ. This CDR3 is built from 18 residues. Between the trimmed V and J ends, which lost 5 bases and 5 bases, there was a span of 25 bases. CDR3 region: CASRGPAAALGSTGELFF. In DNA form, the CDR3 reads TGCGCCAGCAGAGGGCCCGCGGCAGCCCTAGGCAGTACCGGGGAGCTGTTTTTT.

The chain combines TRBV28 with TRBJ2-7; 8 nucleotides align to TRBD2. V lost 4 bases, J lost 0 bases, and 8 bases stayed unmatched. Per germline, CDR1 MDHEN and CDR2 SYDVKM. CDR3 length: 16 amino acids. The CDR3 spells CASSYQSSGFSYEQYF. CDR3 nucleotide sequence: TGTGCCAGCAGTTACCAGTCTAGCGGGTTCTCCTACGAGCAGTACTTC.

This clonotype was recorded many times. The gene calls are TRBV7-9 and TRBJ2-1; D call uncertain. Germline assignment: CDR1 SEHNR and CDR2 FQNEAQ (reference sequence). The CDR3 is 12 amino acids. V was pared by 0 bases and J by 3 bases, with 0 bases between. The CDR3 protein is CASSLAYNEQFF. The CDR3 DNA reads TGTGCCAGCAGCTTAGCCTACAATGAGCAGTTCTTC.

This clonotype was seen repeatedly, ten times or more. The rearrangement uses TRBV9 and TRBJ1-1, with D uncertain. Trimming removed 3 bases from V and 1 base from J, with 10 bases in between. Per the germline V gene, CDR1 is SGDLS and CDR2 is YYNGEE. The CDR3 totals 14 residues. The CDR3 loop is CASSATGQNTEAFF. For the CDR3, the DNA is TGTGCCAGCAGCGCCACCGGGCAGAACACTGAAGCTTTCTTT.